The 26 T cell receptor beta chains below come from one sample, sequenced in a study of blood T cells in healthy people across ages. Primers used in a second PCR of about 7 to 12 cycles were a sample-barcoded 5' primer and a J-beta primer mix. TCRdb analysed the 5' RACE reads with MiXCR anew, one entry per CDR3 protein. The sample consists of 1.5 million to 2 million distinct CDR3 sequences, 30% to 40% of them appearing once. The sample taken for sequencing was blood. The source of these receptors is a woman in her twenties or thirties in good health.

J is TRBJ2-7 and V is TRBV27; no clear D. Germline values: CDR1 MNHEY, CDR2 SMNVEV (reference sequence). This CDR3 has 15 amino acids. V shed 5 bases and J shed 0 bases, with 14 bases lying between them. CDR3 amino acids: CASSPTGRSSYEQYF. The DNA of the CDR3 is TGTGCCAGCAGTCCAACGGGCAGAAGCTCCTACGAGCAGTACTTC.

The chain couples TRBV6-1 to TRBJ2-3; D uncertain. Germline CDR1 and CDR2: MNHNS and SASEGT. There are 14 residues in the CDR3. Trimming pared 8 bases from V and 0 bases from J, leaving 12 bases between. The CDR3 bases are TGTGCCAGCGTAGTGATTGGCAGCACAGATACGCAGTATTTT. Its protein product is CASVVIGSTDTQYF.

The chain recombines TRBV7-9 with TRBJ1-1, with D possibly TRBD1 on 6 matching bases. CDR1 and CDR2 (germline): SEHNR, FQNEAQ (reference sequence). The CDR3 length is 15 residues. Trimming shortened V by 7 bases and J by 1 base, and 16 bases separated the two germline ends. This CDR3 reads CASIPRAGQNTEAFF. In DNA form, the CDR3 reads TGTGCCAGCATCCCTCGGGCGGGACAGAACACTGAAGCTTTCTTT.

This clonotype was counted a few times. The V and J genes are TRBV7-3 and TRBJ2-1; 9 nucleotides line up with TRBD2. The CDR3 sequence is 16 residues long. V was clipped by 5 bases and J by 9 bases; unmatched bases: 14. Germline CDR1 reads SGHTA; CDR2 reads FQGTGA. CDR3 loop: CASSDPLSGRKGEQFF. In DNA form, the CDR3 reads TGTGCCAGCAGCGACCCTCTTAGCGGGAGAAAGGGTGAGCAGTTCTTC.

V gene TRBV11-3 combines with J gene TRBJ2-7; 7 bases align to TRBD2. After removal of 5 bases from V and 2 bases from J, the junction contained 9 bases not matched to a gene. The CDR3 consists of 15 residues. Germline V gene data show CDR1 as SGHNT and CDR2 as YENEEA. CDR3 bases: TGTGCCAGCAGCCAACTAGCGCTGCCACCCTACGAGCAGTACTTC. Protein: CASSQLALPPYEQYF.

This clonotype was seen a handful of times. J is TRBJ2-1 and V is TRBV20-1; weak D call: TRBD2 (5 bases). V gave up 3 bases and J gave up 12 bases, with 21 bases separating them. The CDR3 is made up of 14 amino acids. Germline V gives CDR1 DFQATT, CDR2 SNEGSKA (reference sequence). The CDR3 DNA reads TGCAGTGCTAGTCGTGGGAGCCAACGCTTCGGGCAGTTCTTC. It specifies CSASRGSQRFGQFF.

This clonotype was seen ten or more times. The chain has TRBV4-1 and TRBJ2-7; tentatively, D is TRBD1 (6 bases). CDR3 size: 14 residues. In germline, CDR1 is MGHRA, CDR2 YSYEKL. V lost 0 bases to trimming and J lost 5 bases, with 11 bases between them. The CDR3 DNA is TGCGCCAGCAGCCAAGATAAGGGGGTGGACGAGCAGTACTTC. It encodes CASSQDKGVDEQYF.

As regards this clonotype: An end of the junction differs from the germline gene, which may be a read error. CDR3 bases: TGCAGTACTAGCGGACAGGGACACTATGGCTACACCTTC. It specifies CSTSGQGHYGYTF. J is TRBJ1-2 and V is TRBV20-1; 8 nucleotides line up with TRBD1. The CDR3 length is 13 residues. Germline CDR1 DFQATT, CDR2 SNEGSKA (reference sequence).

V usage is TRBV20-1 and J usage is TRBJ2-1; a weak D match, TRBD2 (5 bases). This CDR3 has 17 residues. The V and J ends lost 0 bases and 6 bases respectively, with 21 bases between them. CDR1 and CDR2 from the germline V gene are DFQATT and SNEGSKA (reference sequence). CDR3 nucleotide sequence: TGCAGTGCTAGAGAGATGCCCAGGACTCCTACACCCAATGAGCAGTTCTTC. Translation gives CSAREMPRTPTPNEQFF.

The chain has TRBV5-6 and TRBJ2-3; no definite D call. The germline V gene encodes CDR1 SGHDT and CDR2 YYEEEE. V lost 1 base and J 4 bases, leaving 13 bases between the germline ends. The CDR3 is 15 amino acids. The CDR3 DNA is TGTGCCAGCAGCTTGTTCGGCAGAAAGGCAGATACGCAGTATTTT. It yields the protein CASSLFGRKADTQYF.

This chain uses TRBV19 with TRBJ2-7; 7 bases line up with TRBD1. Germline CDR1 is LNHDA and CDR2 is SQIVND (reference sequence). V lost 2 bases and J lost 0; bases outside the gene matches: 13. This CDR3 region has 18 residues. DNA for the CDR3: TGTGCCAGTAGTATAACCCCTAGACAGGGAGCTTCCTCCTACGAGCAGTACTTC. It yields the protein CASSITPRQGASSYEQYF.

Concerning this clonotype: A much larger clone differs by one base, so this may be a read error. The CDR3 here is CASSAGTSWTDTQYF. CDR3 in DNA: TGTGCCAGCAGTGCCGGGACTAGCTGGACAGATACGCAGTATTTT. The rearrangement uses TRBV2 and TRBJ2-3; 9 nucleotides line up with TRBD2. The CDR3 consists of 15 residues. V gave up 4 bases and J gave up 3 bases; unmatched junction bases: 5. Germline V gene data show CDR1 as SNHLY and CDR2 as FYNNEI.

The rearrangement links TRBV27 to TRBJ2-1; 11 nucleotides agree with TRBD2. V shed 7 bases and J 6 bases; nucleotides not matched to a gene: 8. Germline lookup yields CDR1 MNHEY and CDR2 SMNVEV (reference sequence). This CDR3 region has 15 residues. CDR3 sequence: CASNSGTSGANEQFF. In DNA form, the CDR3 reads TGTGCCAGCAACAGCGGGACTAGCGGAGCCAATGAGCAGTTCTTC.

The V gene is TRBV4-2, the J gene TRBJ2-1; 12 bases fit TRBD2. Germline assignment: CDR1 LGHNA and CDR2 YNFKEQ. The CDR3 is made up of 18 amino acids. Trimming cost V 0 bases and J 6 bases; bases outside gene matches: 9. The CDR3 bases are TGTGCCAGCAGCCAAGATGAGGGCCTAGCGGGAGGGCGCAATGAGCAGTTCTTC. It specifies CASSQDEGLAGGRNEQFF.

This clonotype appeared a few times. The CDR3 here is CASSQRQSSYNSPLHF. The CDR3 DNA is TGTGCCAGCAGCCAACGACAGAGCTCCTATAATTCACCCCTCCACTTT. This chain links TRBV7-2 with TRBJ1-6; the D gene is possibly TRBD1 (5 bases). V shed 5 bases and J shed 0 bases, with 11 bases lying between them. CDR1 SGHTA and CDR2 FQGNSA come from the germline V gene. The CDR3 totals 16 residues.

The gene calls are TRBV21-1 and TRBJ2-5; TRBD1, the D gene given by the table, was not confirmed from the DNA. TRBV21-1 constitutes a pseudogene. CDR3 size: 17 residues. CDR3 region: CASSKLHGTGDIRTQYF. The DNA of the CDR3 is TGTGCCAGCAGCAAACTTCATGGGACAGGCGACATTCGGACCCAGTACTTC.

The CDR3 DNA reads TGTGCCAGCTCAGAGAACAGGGGCCTGAACACTGAAGCTTTCTTT. The encoded protein is CASSENRGLNTEAFF. The chain joins TRBV18 to TRBJ1-1; TRBD1 matches 7 bases. Germline V lookup: CDR1 KGHSH, CDR2 LQKENI. The CDR3 is 15 residues long. J was trimmed by 0 bases and V by 5 bases; bases with no gene match: 6.

CDR3 residues: CASSPLAPDTQYF. The DNA of the CDR3 is TGTGCCAGCAGCCCACTAGCTCCAGATACGCAGTATTTT. This chain uses TRBV12-3 or TRBV12-4 with TRBJ2-3; TRBD2 might be the D (6 bases). The length of the CDR3 is 13 residues. V was trimmed by 6 bases and J by 4 bases, leaving 11 bases between them.

V gene TRBV29-1 combines with J gene TRBJ2-3; 11 bases agree with TRBD2. Germline trimming cut 8 bases from V and 1 base from J; bases unmatched to any gene: 5. This CDR3 is built from 14 residues. In germline, CDR1 is SQVTM, CDR2 ANQGSEA. DNA for the CDR3: TGCAGCTTCTCACTAGCGGGGGGCACAGATACGCAGTATTTT. Translating gives CSFSLAGGTDTQYF.

J is TRBJ2-3 and V is TRBV9; perhaps TRBD2 as D (5 bases). The CDR3 has 14 residues. Trimming took 3 bases from V and 6 from J, leaving 14 bases between them. Per germline, CDR1 SGDLS and CDR2 YYNGEE. CDR3 loop: CASSGENPWDTQYF. CDR3 sequence (DNA): TGTGCCAGCAGCGGGGAGAACCCGTGGGATACGCAGTATTTT.

This clonotype was observed many times. Compared with germline, one end of the junction differs, possibly owing to a read error. The J gene is TRBJ2-7, the V gene TRBV4-1; D is unclear. This CDR3 comprises 12 residues. Germline CDR1 reads MGHRA; CDR2 reads YSYEKL. CDR3 coding DNA: TGTGCCAGCAGCCACGGCTCCTACGAGCAGTACTTC. Its protein is CASSHGSYEQYF.

The chain has TRBV6-5 and TRBJ2-1; weak D call: TRBD1 (5 bases). Germline lookup yields CDR1 MNHEY and CDR2 SVGAGI. The ends were cut back, 5 bases at V and 3 bases at J, with 8 bases in the middle. CDR3 length equals 13 residues. Here the CDR3 reads CASSTTVYNEQFF. The CDR3 DNA sequence: TGTGCCAGCAGTACGACAGTCTACAATGAGCAGTTCTTC.

The sample holds one count of this clonotype. As DNA, the CDR3 is TGCAGTGCCTGCTGCCTAGCACCCGGGGAGCTGTTTTTT. Its translation is CSACCLAPGELFF. This rearrangement joins TRBV20-1 to TRBJ2-2, with TRBD2 as a possible D gene (5 bases). Germline CDR1 is DFQATT and CDR2 is SNEGSKA (reference sequence). Trimming stripped 6 bases from V and 6 bases from J, with 14 bases between. The CDR3 covers 13 residues.

This clonotype was observed at least ten times. The chain employs TRBV4-2 and TRBJ2-4; D gene ambiguous. Looked up from germline, CDR1 is LGHNA and CDR2 is YNFKEQ. The length of the CDR3 is 13 residues. The V end lost 0 bases, the J end lost 10 bases, and 10 bases lay between the germline ends. In DNA, the CDR3 is TGTGCCAGCAGCCAAGATCAGGTCCTAATTCAGTACTTC. Its translation: CASSQDQVLIQYF.

In the case of this clonotype: This likely comes from a read error, as the CDR3 has no conserved phenylalanine or tryptophan at its end. The V and J genes are TRBV6-6 and TRBJ2-2; D might be TRBD2 (6 bases). Per the germline V gene, CDR1 is MNHNY and CDR2 is SVGAGI (reference sequence). Trimming took 8 bases from V and 2 from J, leaving 21 bases between them. CDR3 length: 17 amino acids. The CDR3 here is CASLLVRDWLNTGELFL. Written as DNA, the CDR3 is TGTGCCAGCCTACTAGTCCGGGACTGGCTAAACACCGGGGAGCTGTTTTTG.

The rearrangement joins TRBV11-2 to TRBJ2-6; 8 nucleotides match TRBD1. Germline V gene lookup returns CDR1 SGHAT and CDR2 FQNNGV. The CDR3 covers 17 residues. The V and J ends lost 3 bases and 3 bases, in that order; junction bases with no gene match: 7. CDR3 protein: CASSFLQGALGANVLTF. For the CDR3, the DNA is TGTGCCAGCAGCTTCTTGCAGGGGGCGCTTGGGGCCAACGTCCTGACTTTC.